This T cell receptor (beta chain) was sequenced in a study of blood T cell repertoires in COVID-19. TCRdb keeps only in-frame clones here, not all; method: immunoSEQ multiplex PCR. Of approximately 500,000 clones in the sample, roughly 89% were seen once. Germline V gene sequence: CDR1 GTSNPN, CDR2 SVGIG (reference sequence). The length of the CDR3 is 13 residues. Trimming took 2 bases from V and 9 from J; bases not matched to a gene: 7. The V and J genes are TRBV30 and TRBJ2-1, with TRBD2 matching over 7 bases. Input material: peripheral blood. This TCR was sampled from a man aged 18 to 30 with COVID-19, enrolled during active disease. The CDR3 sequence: CAWSRDSGGEQFF. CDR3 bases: TGTGCCTGGAGTAGAGATTCGGGGGGTGAGCAGTTCTTC.